This T cell receptor (beta chain) was profiled in a study of blood T cell repertoires in COVID-19. As for the study in general: T cells, B-cell-depleted T cells, or PBMCs provided the cDNA or gDNA that served as material.

Trimming shortened V by 3 bases and J by 4 bases, and 7 bases separated the two germline ends. This CDR3 spans 13 amino acids. Original analysis: It was from reference gene primer amplification that nucleated cell counts were estimated. The table came from immunoSEQ multiplex PCR; TCRdb's copy has only in-frame clones and leaves some out. V and J calls and clone size are as listed in that table; D and trimming were resolved from the DNA. The sample records about 200,000 clones, about 80% being singletons. J is TRBJ1-3 and V is TRBV12-3 or TRBV12-4, with D uncertain. The origin of this receptor is a human donor with acute or convalescent COVID-19. The donor label of this sample is uncertain. The sample was peripheral blood. The CDR3 is CASSFGTGNTIYF. CDR3 in DNA: TGTGCCAGCAGTTTTGGTACAGGAAACACCATATATTTT.